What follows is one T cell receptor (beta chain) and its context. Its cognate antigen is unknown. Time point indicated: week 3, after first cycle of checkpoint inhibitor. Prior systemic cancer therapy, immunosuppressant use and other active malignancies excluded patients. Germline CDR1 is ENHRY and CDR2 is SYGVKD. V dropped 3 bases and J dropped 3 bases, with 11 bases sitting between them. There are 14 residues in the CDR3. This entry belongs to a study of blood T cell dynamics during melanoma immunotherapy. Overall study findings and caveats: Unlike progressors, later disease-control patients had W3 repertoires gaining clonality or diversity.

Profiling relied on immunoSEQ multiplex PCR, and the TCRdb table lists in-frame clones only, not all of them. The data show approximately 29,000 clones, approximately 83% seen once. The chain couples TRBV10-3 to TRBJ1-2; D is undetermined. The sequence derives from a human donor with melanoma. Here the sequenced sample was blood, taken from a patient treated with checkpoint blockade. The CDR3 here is CAISDTGSHYGYTF. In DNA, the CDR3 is TGTGCCATCAGTGATACGGGGTCCCACTATGGCTACACCTTC.